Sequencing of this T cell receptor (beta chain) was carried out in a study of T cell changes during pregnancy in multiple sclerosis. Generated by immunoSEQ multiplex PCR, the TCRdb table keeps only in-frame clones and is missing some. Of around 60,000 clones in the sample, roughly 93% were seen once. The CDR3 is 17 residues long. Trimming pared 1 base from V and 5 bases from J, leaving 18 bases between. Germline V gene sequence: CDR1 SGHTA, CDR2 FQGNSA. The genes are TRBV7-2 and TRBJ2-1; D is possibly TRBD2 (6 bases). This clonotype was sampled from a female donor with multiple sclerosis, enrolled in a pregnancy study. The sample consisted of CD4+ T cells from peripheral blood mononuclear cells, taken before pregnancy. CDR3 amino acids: CASSLDVGSRANNEQFF. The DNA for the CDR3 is TGTGCCAGCAGCTTAGACGTCGGGAGCCGGGCGAACAATGAGCAGTTCTTC.